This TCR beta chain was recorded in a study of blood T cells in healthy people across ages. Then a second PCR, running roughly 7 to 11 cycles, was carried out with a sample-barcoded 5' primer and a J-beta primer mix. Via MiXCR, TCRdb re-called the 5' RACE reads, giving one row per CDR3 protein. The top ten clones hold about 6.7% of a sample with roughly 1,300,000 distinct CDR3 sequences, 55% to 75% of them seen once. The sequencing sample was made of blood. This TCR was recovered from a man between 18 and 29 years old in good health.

CDR3 sequence: CASSLLDTGKETQYF. The DNA of the CDR3 is TGCGCCAGCAGCTTGTTGGACACGGGAAAAGAGACCCAGTACTTC. The rearrangement joins TRBV5-1 to TRBJ2-5; D may be TRBD1 or TRBD2 (5 bases each). Per the germline V gene, CDR1 is SGHRS and CDR2 is YFSETQ. The V end lost 1 base, the J end lost 3 bases, and 13 bases lay between the germline ends. The CDR3 is made up of 15 amino acids.